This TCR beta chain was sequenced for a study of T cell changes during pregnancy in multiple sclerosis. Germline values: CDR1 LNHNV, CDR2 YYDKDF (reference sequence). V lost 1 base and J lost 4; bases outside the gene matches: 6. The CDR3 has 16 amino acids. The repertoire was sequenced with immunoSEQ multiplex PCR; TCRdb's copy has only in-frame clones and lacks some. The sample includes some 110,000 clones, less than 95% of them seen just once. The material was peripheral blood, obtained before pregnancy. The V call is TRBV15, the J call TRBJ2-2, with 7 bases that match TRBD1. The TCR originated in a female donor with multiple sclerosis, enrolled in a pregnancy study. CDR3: CATSRGRGRSTGELFF. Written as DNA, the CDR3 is TGTGCCACCAGCAGAGGAAGGGGGCGGAGCACCGGGGAGCTGTTTTTT.